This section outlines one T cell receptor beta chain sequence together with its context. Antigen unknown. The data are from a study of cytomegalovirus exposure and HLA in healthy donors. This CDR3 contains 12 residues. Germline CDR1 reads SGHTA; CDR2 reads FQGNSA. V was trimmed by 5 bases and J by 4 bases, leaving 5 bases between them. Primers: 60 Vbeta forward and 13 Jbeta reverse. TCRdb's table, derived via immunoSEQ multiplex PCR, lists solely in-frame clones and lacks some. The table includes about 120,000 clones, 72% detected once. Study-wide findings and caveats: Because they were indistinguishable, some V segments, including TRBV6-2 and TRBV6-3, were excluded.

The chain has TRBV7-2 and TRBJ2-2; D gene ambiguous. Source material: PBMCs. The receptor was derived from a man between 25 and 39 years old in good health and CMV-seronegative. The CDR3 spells CASSQRTGELFF. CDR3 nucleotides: TGTGCCAGCAGCCAGCGCACCGGGGAGCTGTTTTTT. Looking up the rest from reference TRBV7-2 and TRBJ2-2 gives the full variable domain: GAGVSQSPSNKVTEKGKDVELRCDPISGHTALYWYRQSLGQGLEFLIYFQGNSAPDKSGLPSDRFSAERTGGSVSTLTIQRTQQEDSAVYLCASSQRTGELFFGEGSRLTVL.